These T cell receptor beta chains were read from a single sample in a study of blood T cell repertoires in COVID-19. Only in-frame clones appear in the TCRdb table, and some are missing; sequencing was by immunoSEQ multiplex PCR. The repertoire includes 350,000 to 400,000 clones, approximately 87% of them detected once, and around 1.9% sits in the top ten. Sequences were obtained from PBMCs or T cells enriched from blood (not recorded which). Receptor source: a middle-aged man in a cohort exposed to, infected with or recovered from COVID-19 (not recorded which). Both conserved end residues are trimmed from each CDR3.

TRBV7-2	ASSLEAGFSYEQY
TRBV5-1	ASRVTPGTEAF
TRBV2	ASRGGGGNQPQH
TRBV28	ASSFFPGQMNTEAF
TRBV19	ASSNKLDKADTQY
TRBV11-3	ASSPRLADNEQF
TRBV5-1	ASSLGQGGTNQPQH
TRBV5-4	ASSLGGTTYNEQF
TRBV5-1	ASSLTGEGRGTIY
TRBV14	ASSPGSYTGELF
TRBV30	AWSVQGTSGIGEQF
TRBV20-1	SASKAGAGNTIY
TRBV5-1	ASSPGTSGYLTSTDTQY
TRBV5-1	ASSLDSGPQETQY
TRBV2	ASGNTGQRTEAF
TRBV28	ASRSSGTEAF
TRBV5-1	ASSLVQGGSTDTQY
TRBV28	ASSPQVLGAQPQH
TRBV5-5	ASSLLSVDSNYGYT
TRBV7-6	ASSLEYRAKF
TRBV9	ASSTRTGKTDTQY
TRBV9	ASSPSGGWQETQY
TRBV2	ASSERSPGGYNEQF